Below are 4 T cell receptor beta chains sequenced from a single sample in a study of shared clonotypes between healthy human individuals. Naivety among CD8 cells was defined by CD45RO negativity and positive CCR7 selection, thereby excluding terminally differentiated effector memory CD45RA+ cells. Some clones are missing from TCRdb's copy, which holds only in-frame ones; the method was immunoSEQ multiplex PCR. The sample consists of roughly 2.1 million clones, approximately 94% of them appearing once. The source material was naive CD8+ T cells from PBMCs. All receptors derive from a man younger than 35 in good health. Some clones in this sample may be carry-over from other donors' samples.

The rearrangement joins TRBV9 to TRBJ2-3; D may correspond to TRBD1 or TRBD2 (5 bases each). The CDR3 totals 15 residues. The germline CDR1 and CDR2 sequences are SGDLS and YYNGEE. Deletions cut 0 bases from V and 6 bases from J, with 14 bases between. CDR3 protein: CASSVDGTLVDTQYF. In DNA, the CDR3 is TGTGCCAGCAGCGTAGATGGGACCCTCGTCGATACGCAGTATTTT.

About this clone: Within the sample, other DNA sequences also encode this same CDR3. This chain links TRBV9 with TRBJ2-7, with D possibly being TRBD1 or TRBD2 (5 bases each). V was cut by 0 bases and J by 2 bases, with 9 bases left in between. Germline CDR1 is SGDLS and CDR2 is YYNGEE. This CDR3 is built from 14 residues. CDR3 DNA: TGTGCCAGCAGCGTAGAAGGGGACCCCTACGAGCAGTACTTC. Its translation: CASSVEGDPYEQYF.

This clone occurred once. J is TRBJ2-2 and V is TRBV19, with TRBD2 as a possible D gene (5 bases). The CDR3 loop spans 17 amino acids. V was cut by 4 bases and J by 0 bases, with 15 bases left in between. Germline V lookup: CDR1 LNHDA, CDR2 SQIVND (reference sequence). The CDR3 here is CASSTLRADANTGELFF. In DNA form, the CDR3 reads TGTGCCAGTAGTACCCTGAGGGCGGATGCGAACACCGGGGAGCTGTTTTTT.

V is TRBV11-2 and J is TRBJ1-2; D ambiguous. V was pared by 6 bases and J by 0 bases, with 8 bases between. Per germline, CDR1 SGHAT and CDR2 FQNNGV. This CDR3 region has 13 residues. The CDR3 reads CASSPAPNYGYTF. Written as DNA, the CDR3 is TGTGCCAGCAGTCCGGCCCCTAACTATGGCTACACCTTC.